Each of the 6 T cell receptor beta chains below was sequenced from the same sample in a study of blood T cells in healthy people across ages. Alongside a J-beta primer mix, a sample-barcoded 5' primer served in a second PCR lasting about 7 to 11 cycles. TCRdb reprocessed the 5' RACE reads with MiXCR, giving one entry per CDR3 protein. The data contain over 1,200,000 distinct CDR3 sequences, approximately 63% of them singletons. What was sequenced was blood. The receptor source for this set is a man younger than 30 in good health.

The chain joins TRBV7-8 to TRBJ2-5; D remains unclear. Trimming removed 7 bases at V and 8 bases at J, with 26 bases between. The CDR3 consists of 16 residues. The germline V gene has CDR1 SGHVS and CDR2 FQNEAQ. The CDR3, as DNA: TGTGCCAGCACCTTCGAACGGGCAGACGGCAAGAGAACCCAGTACTTC. This translates into CASTFERADGKRTQYF.

This chain joins TRBV7-8 and TRBJ2-1; D perhaps matches TRBD2 (5 bases). Trimming pared 2 bases from V and 6 bases from J, leaving 17 bases between. From germline, CDR1 is SGHVS and CDR2 FQNEAQ. This CDR3 has 16 residues. CDR3 region: CASSLTLDLRGNEQFF. The CDR3 region has the DNA TGTGCCAGCAGCTTAACGTTGGACTTACGGGGCAATGAGCAGTTCTTC. The variable domain in full, completed from reference TRBV7-8 and TRBJ2-1, reads GAGVSQSPRYKVAKRGQDVALRCDPISGHVSLFWYQQALGQGPEFLTYFQNEAQLDKSGLPSDRFFAERPEGSVSTLKIQRTQQEDSAVYLCASSLTLDLRGNEQFFGPGTRLTVL.

V and J are TRBV4-3 and TRBJ2-1; no reliable D call. Germline CDR1 LGHNA, CDR2 YSLEER. Trimming removed 0 bases from V and 0 bases from J, with 12 bases in between. CDR3 length: 17 residues. CDR3 coding DNA: TGCGCCAGCAGCCAAGATTCGGCTAGTAGCTCCTACAATGAGCAGTTCTTC. It codes for CASSQDSASSSYNEQFF.

This clonotype appeared a single time. The chain joins TRBV4-2 to TRBJ2-5; 8 bases line up with TRBD2. Germline V gives CDR1 LGHNA, CDR2 YNFKEQ. The J segment lost 4 bases and the V segment lost 4 bases, leaving 5 bases of the junction unmatched. The CDR3 extends over 14 amino acids. The CDR3 DNA reads TGTGCCAGCAGCCGGTCCAGCGGGAGAGAGACCCAGTACTTC. Its protein product is CASSRSSGRETQYF.

The rearrangement uses TRBV5-1 and TRBJ2-4; TRBD2 is a possible D gene (6 bases). The tail of the sequence fits TRBJ2-7 better, so the J call may be wrong. The CDR3 loop spans 16 amino acids. Germline lookup yields CDR1 SGHRS and CDR2 YFSETQ. CDR3 coding DNA: TGCGCCAGCAGCTTGGTCGTAAGGGGAGGAATCTACGAGCAGTACTTC. This gives the protein CASSLVVRGGIYEQYF.

The V gene is TRBV6-1, the J gene TRBJ2-5; unclear D gene. The CDR3 totals 14 residues. The germline V and J ends were trimmed by 6 bases and 3 bases, with 14 bases remaining between them. Germline CDR1 and CDR2: MNHNS and SASEGT. The CDR3 loop is CASRLSADEETQYF. CDR3 DNA: TGTGCCAGCAGGCTCTCGGCGGACGAAGAGACCCAGTACTTC.